This record concerns one T cell receptor beta chain sequence. The antigen is not known. This record belongs to a study of response to subunit inactivated influenza vaccine. Study-wide results and limits: The authors proposed limited new T cell recruitment per seasonal influenza vaccination.

TCRdb re-called the RT-PCR reads through MiXCR, storing one row per CDR3 protein. Seen here are about 800,000 distinct CDR3 sequences, approximately 21% observed once, and the top ten hold about 10%. Germline V CDR1 and CDR2: SGDLS, YYNGEE. The trim removed 2 bases at V and 3 bases at J, leaving 7 bases unmatched. CDR3 length: 16 amino acids. The sample consisted of PBMCs from blood, taken less than 6 days after vaccination. The chain combines TRBV9 with TRBJ1-4; 7 bases line up with TRBD1. This sequence originates from a man aged 45-65 years who received an inactivated influenza vaccine. In nucleotides, the CDR3 is TGTGCCAGCAGCGTGCGTACAGGGGCCCCTAATGAAAAACTGTTTTTT. Translated: CASSVRTGAPNEKLFF.